The 31 T cell receptor beta chains given below trace back to one sample, sequenced in a study of cytomegalovirus exposure and HLA in healthy donors. PCR was performed using 60 Vbeta and 13 Jbeta primers. Some clones are missing from TCRdb's copy, which holds only in-frame ones; the method was immunoSEQ multiplex PCR. Its table records tens of thousands of clones. The sample taken for sequencing was PBMCs. The receptors stem from a woman between 40 and 55 years old in good health and CMV-seronegative.

The CDR3 region has the DNA TGTGCCTGGAGTATCGGACAGAAGGGAACCGGGGAGCTGTTTTTT. It codes for CAWSIGQKGTGELFF. This chain joins TRBV30 and TRBJ2-2; a weak D match, TRBD1 (6 bases). CDR3 length equals 15 residues. The germline V gene has CDR1 GTSNPN and CDR2 SVGIG (reference sequence). Trimming took off 2 bases at V and 5 bases at J, with 15 bases between the two ends. The variable domain in full, with the rest retrieved from reference TRBV30 and TRBJ2-2, is SQTIHQWPATLVQPVGSPLSLECTVEGTSNPNLYWYRQAAGRGLQLLFYSVGIGQISSEVPQNLSASRPQDRQFILSSKKLLLSDSGFYLCAWSIGQKGTGELFFGEGSRLTVL.

The chain links TRBV2 to TRBJ1-3, with D hard to call. The germline gives CDR1 SNHLY, CDR2 FYNNEI. The V end lost 6 bases, the J end lost 0 bases, and 12 bases lay between the germline ends. The CDR3 has 15 residues. CDR3 DNA: TGTGCCAGCAGCGAGAGGCCTTACTCTGGAAACACCATATATTTT. This encodes CASSERPYSGNTIYF.

J is TRBJ2-3 and V is TRBV28, with 11 positions matching TRBD2. The length of the CDR3 is 15 residues. The V gene's germline CDR1 is MDHEN and CDR2 SYDVKM. J was trimmed by 5 bases and V by 7 bases; bases with no gene match: 8. This CDR3 reads CASTNSGLAVDTQYF. As DNA, the CDR3 is TGTGCCAGCACCAACTCGGGACTAGCGGTAGATACGCAGTATTTT.

The chain couples TRBV5-1 to TRBJ1-2; D is ambiguous. Trimming cost V 4 bases and J 6 bases, with 19 bases left between them. Germline CDR1 SGHRS, CDR2 YFSETQ. The length of the CDR3 is 15 residues. The CDR3 coding sequence is TGCGCCAGCAGCAGGGAGTTGGAGGCTTCGAATGGCTACACCTTC. Amino acids: CASSRELEASNGYTF.

The chain employs TRBV28 and TRBJ2-5; 13 positions match TRBD2. The length of the CDR3 is 17 residues. Germline V gene lookup returns CDR1 MDHEN and CDR2 SYDVKM. After removal of 2 bases from V and 3 bases from J, the junction contained 6 bases not matched to a gene. DNA for the CDR3: TGTGCCAGCAGTTTACAGGGGACTAGCGGGAAGGAAGAGACCCAGTACTTC. This codes for CASSLQGTSGKEETQYF.

The chain uses TRBV19 and TRBJ2-1, with TRBD2 matching 8 bases. The CDR3 totals 13 residues. After removal of 8 bases from V and 8 bases from J, the junction contained 8 bases not matched to a gene. Germline CDR1 and CDR2: LNHDA and SQIVND (reference sequence). The CDR3 nucleotides are TGTGCCAGTTCTACGGGAGGGGTCGATGAGCAGTTCTTC. This encodes CASSTGGVDEQFF.

The DNA for the CDR3 is TGTGCCAGCAGTGAAGCACAGGGGAATCAGCCCCAGCATTTT. Residues: CASSEAQGNQPQHF. V is TRBV6-1 and J is TRBJ1-5; the match to TRBD1 covers 7 bases. The CDR3 is 14 residues long. The V segment lost 0 bases and the J segment 4 bases; nucleotides outside the gene matches: 0. The germline V gene has CDR1 MNHNS and CDR2 SASEGT.

The rearrangement uses TRBV5-4 and TRBJ1-2, with 10 bases matching TRBD1. This CDR3 contains 16 residues. Germline CDR1 reads SGHNT; CDR2 reads YYREEE (reference sequence). V was pared by 3 bases and J by 6 bases, with 11 bases of the junction left unmatched. Here the CDR3 reads CASSSGQGENLDGYTF. The CDR3 DNA reads as TGTGCCAGCAGCTCTGGACAGGGGGAAAATCTGGATGGCTACACCTTC.

This chain connects TRBV7-9 to TRBJ2-3, with D perhaps matching TRBD2 (6 bases). Germline assignment: CDR1 SEHNR and CDR2 FQNEAQ (reference sequence). V gave up 1 base and J gave up 2 bases, with 13 bases separating them. The CDR3 is 16 amino acids. Here the CDR3 DNA reads TGTGCCAGCAGCTTAGTCGGAGGGACCATCACAGATACGCAGTATTTT. Residues: CASSLVGGTITDTQYF.

This chain connects TRBV4-2 to TRBJ1-6; D perhaps matches TRBD1 (5 bases). The CDR3 extends over 18 amino acids. V was trimmed by 0 bases and J by 0 bases, leaving 12 bases between them. CDR1 and CDR2 from the germline V gene are LGHNA and YNFKEQ. CDR3: CASSQDGQGYSYNSPLHF. The CDR3 nucleotides are TGTGCCAGCAGCCAAGATGGGCAGGGTTACTCCTATAATTCACCCCTCCACTTT.

The chain carries TRBV7-3 and TRBJ2-1, with D possibly TRBD2 on 7 matching bases. Germline lookup yields CDR1 SGHTA and CDR2 FQGTGA. V dropped 5 bases and J dropped 12 bases, with 14 bases sitting between them. The CDR3 spans 12 residues. The CDR3 is CASSPMGGGQFF. The CDR3 nucleotides are TGTGCCAGCAGCCCTATGGGAGGGGGGCAGTTCTTC.

V usage is TRBV25-1 and J usage is TRBJ1-4, with D maybe TRBD1 (6 bases). The V gene lost 3 bases and the J gene lost 5 bases, with 19 bases spanning the gap. Germline-derived CDR1 and CDR2 are MGHDK and SYGVNS. The CDR3 contains 17 residues. The chain's CDR3 is CASSDPTNRVQNEKLFF. CDR3 coding DNA: TGTGCCAGCAGTGACCCCACTAACAGGGTCCAAAATGAAAAACTGTTTTTT.

The genes are TRBV4-3 and TRBJ1-1, with 7 bases matching TRBD1. The CDR3 length is 14 residues. Germline CDR1 is LGHNA and CDR2 is YSLEER. V was pared by 4 bases and J by 2 bases, with 4 bases of the junction left unmatched. The CDR3 DNA is TGCGCCAGCAGCCTCCGACAGGGAAACACTGAAGCTTTCTTT. Residues: CASSLRQGNTEAFF.

The J gene is TRBJ1-2, the V gene TRBV6-5; maybe TRBD1 (6 bases). Germline V lookup: CDR1 MNHEY, CDR2 SVGAGI. The germline V and J ends were trimmed by 6 bases and 8 bases, with 13 bases remaining between them. The CDR3 runs to 12 residues. CDR3 sequence (DNA): TGTGCCAGCAGGCAACAGGGTCAAGGCTACACCTTC. This translates into CASRQQGQGYTF.

The chain carries TRBV6-1 and TRBJ2-1, with 10 bases fitting TRBD1. The length of the CDR3 is 13 residues. Looked up from germline, CDR1 is MNHNS and CDR2 is SASEGT. The junction had 4 bases not matched to a gene; V was cut back by 8 bases and J by 6 bases. DNA for the CDR3: TGTGCCAGCCCCGGGACAGGGGTCAATGAGCAGTTCTTC. Encoded protein: CASPGTGVNEQFF.

The V call is TRBV28, the J call TRBJ1-2; perhaps TRBD1 as D (6 bases). The V gene's germline CDR1 is MDHEN and CDR2 SYDVKM. The CDR3 sequence is 15 residues long. V was trimmed by 3 bases and J by 5 bases, leaving 16 bases between them. The CDR3 here is CASSLLGQKTYGYTF. The CDR3 DNA reads TGTGCCAGCAGTTTGTTAGGACAGAAGACTTATGGCTACACCTTC.

The chain carries TRBV9 and TRBJ2-7; D gene uncertain. This CDR3 has 15 residues. Germline lookup yields CDR1 SGDLS and CDR2 YYNGEE. Between the trimmed V and J ends, which lost 0 bases and 2 bases, there was a span of 12 bases. The CDR3 bases are TGTGCCAGCAGCGTAGGTCTAGGCCAGACCTACGAGCAGTACTTC. As protein: CASSVGLGQTYEQYF.

The rearrangement joins TRBV28 to TRBJ1-4; the match to TRBD1 covers 11 bases. Unmatched junction bases numbered 6, after V lost 3 bases and J lost 3 bases. From germline, CDR1 is MDHEN and CDR2 SYDVKM. The CDR3 length is 17 residues. CDR3 loop: CASSLGTGGLSNEKLFF. The CDR3 DNA follows: TGTGCCAGCAGTTTGGGGACAGGGGGGTTGTCTAATGAAAAACTGTTTTTT.

This rearrangement joins TRBV28 to TRBJ1-6; TRBD1 is a possible D gene (6 bases). CDR1 and CDR2 (germline): MDHEN, SYDVKM. The CDR3 is made up of 14 amino acids. Trimming stripped 6 bases from V and 2 bases from J, with 8 bases between. The DNA for the CDR3 is TGTGCCAGCAGGACAGGCACCTATAATTCACCCCTCCACTTT. The encoded protein is CASRTGTYNSPLHF.

The CDR3 loop is CASSLGQGGQPQHF. The CDR3 nucleotides read TGTGCCAGCAGCCTGGGACAGGGAGGGCAGCCCCAGCATTTT. The chain employs TRBV27 and TRBJ1-5; 9 positions match TRBD1. This CDR3 has 14 residues. V lost 6 bases and J lost 7; bases outside the gene matches: 7. Looked up from germline, CDR1 is MNHEY and CDR2 is SMNVEV (reference sequence).

The chain is built from TRBV10-1 and TRBJ2-4; 7 positions match TRBD2. The CDR3 covers 15 residues. The V and J ends lost 4 bases and 9 bases, in that order; junction bases with no gene match: 12. Germline loops: CDR1 WNHNN, CDR2 SYGVQD (reference sequence). The CDR3 DNA reads as TGCGCCAGCAGTGGGGGGGGTAGCCTCCGAGGCATTCAGTACTTC. It translates to CASSGGGSLRGIQYF.

The chain uses TRBV5-6 and TRBJ2-1, with 9 nucleotides matching TRBD1. Losses at the gene ends were 2 bases for V and 14 bases for J; bases not matched to a gene: 2. This CDR3 comprises 11 residues. Germline CDR1 is SGHDT and CDR2 is YYEEEE. CDR3 loop: CASSFRDREFF. The CDR3 DNA reads as TGTGCCAGCAGCTTTCGGGACAGGGAGTTCTTC. Full variable domain (rest looked up from reference TRBV5-6 and TRBJ2-1): DAGVTQSPTHLIKTRGQQVTLRCSPKSGHDTVSWYQQALGQGPQFIFQYYEEEERQRGNFPDRFSGHQFPNYSSELNVNALLLGDSALYLCASSFRDREFFGPGTRLTVL.

The chain carries TRBV7-9 and TRBJ2-5; no definite D call. The germline V gene encodes CDR1 SEHNR and CDR2 FQNEAQ (reference sequence). The CDR3 has 14 amino acids. The ends were cut back, 1 base at V and 2 bases at J, with 8 bases in the middle. The CDR3 reads CASSLVLRQETQYF. The CDR3 coding sequence is TGTGCCAGCAGCTTAGTTCTCCGGCAAGAGACCCAGTACTTC.

The chain is built from TRBV6-5 and TRBJ2-1, with D possibly being TRBD2 (6 bases). Trimming left V 10 bases short and J 3 bases short, with 19 bases between. Germline V gene data show CDR1 as MNHEY and CDR2 as SVGAGI. This CDR3 contains 15 residues. CDR3 sequence: CANTPSGTLYNEQFF. The CDR3, as DNA: TGTGCCAACACCCCATCAGGGACTCTCTACAATGAGCAGTTCTTC.

V usage is TRBV5-1 and J usage is TRBJ1-2; D is ambiguous. Trimming removed 4 bases at V and 3 bases at J, with 13 bases between. CDR1 SGHRS and CDR2 YFSETQ come from the germline V gene. CDR3 length: 14 residues. Here the CDR3 reads CASSHSQRDYGYTF. The CDR3 DNA follows: TGCGCCAGCAGCCACTCTCAACGGGACTATGGCTACACCTTC.

Turning to this clone: Other DNA sequences of this sample code for an identical CDR3. The CDR3 coding sequence is TGTGCCAGCAGCTTGTTAGGGACAGCTAACTATGGCTACACCTTC. It yields the protein CASSLLGTANYGYTF. The V gene is TRBV5-4, the J gene TRBJ1-2, with TRBD1 matching over 7 bases. Germline V gene data show CDR1 as SGHNT and CDR2 as YYREEE (reference sequence). Losses at the gene ends were 1 base for V and 0 bases for J; bases not matched to a gene: 3. CDR3 length: 15 residues.

The chain joins TRBV30 to TRBJ2-6; 7 bases align to TRBD1. CDR1 is GTSNPN and CDR2 is SVGIG in the germline V gene (reference sequence). The CDR3 contains 14 residues. The V gene end was trimmed by 8 bases and the J gene end by 0 bases; junction bases not matched to a gene: 4. Here the CDR3 DNA reads TGTGCCCTTAGACAGGGCTCTGGGGCCAACGTCCTGACTTTC. Amino acid sequence: CALRQGSGANVLTF.

This chain links TRBV7-8 with TRBJ2-5; TRBD2 matches 11 bases. Germline lookup yields CDR1 SGHVS and CDR2 FQNEAQ. The CDR3 covers 15 residues. V lost 9 bases to trimming and J lost 2 bases; unmatched junction nucleotides: 8. CDR3: CASWGTSGDQETQYF. The DNA of the CDR3 is TGTGCCAGTTGGGGGACTAGCGGCGATCAAGAGACCCAGTACTTC. Combining the CDR3 with reference TRBV7-8 and TRBJ2-5 gives the whole variable domain GAGVSQSPRYKVAKRGQDVALRCDPISGHVSLFWYQQALGQGPEFLTYFQNEAQLDKSGLPSDRFFAERPEGSVSTLKIQRTQQEDSAVYLCASWGTSGDQETQYFGPGTRLLVL.

The chain recombines TRBV5-1 with TRBJ1-5; 8 bases fit TRBD1. V lost 0 bases to trimming and J lost 6 bases; unmatched junction nucleotides: 2. Germline V gene sequence: CDR1 SGHRS, CDR2 YFSETQ. The CDR3 is 14 amino acids. The CDR3 here is CASSLDRGSQPQHF. CDR3 nucleotides: TGCGCCAGCAGCTTGGACAGGGGGAGTCAGCCCCAGCATTTT.

This chain uses TRBV4-1 with TRBJ1-4, with D tentatively TRBD1 (6 bases). This CDR3 comprises 17 residues. V lost 0 bases and J 7 bases, leaving 18 bases between the germline ends. Germline V gives CDR1 MGHRA, CDR2 YSYEKL. CDR3 coding DNA: TGCGCCAGCAGCCAAGATGTCGCTAGGGCAGGGGCTGAAAAACTGTTTTTT. Its translation: CASSQDVARAGAEKLFF.

The DNA for the CDR3 is TGTGCCAGTAGTTCTCGATTTGAGGGGGCTGATCAGCCCCAGCATTTT. Protein product: CASSSRFEGADQPQHF. This chain uses TRBV19 with TRBJ1-5, with 7 bases lining up with TRBD1. Germline V lookup: CDR1 LNHDA, CDR2 SQIVND (reference sequence). CDR3 length equals 16 residues. V trimming: 5 bases; J trimming: 5 bases; junction bases outside the gene matches: 12.